This entry lists 32 T cell receptor beta chains sequenced from one sample in a study of blood T cells in healthy people across ages. The authors ran a second PCR of about 7 to 11 cycles using a sample-barcoded 5' primer and a J-beta primer mix. From the 5' RACE reads, TCRdb called clonotypes with MiXCR, one entry per CDR3 protein. The sample holds around 1.5 million distinct CDR3 sequences, almost 35% seen once. Sample: blood. These receptors were taken from a woman younger than 45 in good health.

For this clonotype: Compared with germline, one end of the junction differs, possibly owing to a read error. The genes are TRBV18 and TRBJ2-5; 10 nucleotides match TRBD2. The J call may not be correct, given that the DNA end is closer to TRBJ2-7. The CDR3 consists of 15 residues. CDR1 is KGHSH and CDR2 is LQKENI in the germline V gene. In nucleotides, the CDR3 is TGTGCCGGCTCACCAGTTAGCGGGGGGATCTACGAGCAGTACTTC. It is translated as CAGSPVSGGIYEQYF.

The sample holds a few counts of this clonotype. The rearrangement joins TRBV5-1 to TRBJ2-1; TRBD1 matches at 7 bases. The V segment lost 4 bases and the J segment 6 bases; nucleotides outside the gene matches: 13. This CDR3 is 16 amino acids long. In germline, CDR1 is SGHRS, CDR2 YFSETQ. The CDR3 bases are TGCGCCAGCAGCCGCGAGACAGGGCCAGGATCCAATGAGCAGTTCTTC. This codes for CASSRETGPGSNEQFF.

The V call is TRBV7-9, the J call TRBJ1-1; D is possibly TRBD1 (5 bases). CDR3 length: 13 amino acids. Germline CDR1 is SEHNR and CDR2 is FQNEAQ (reference sequence). Trimming took off 5 bases at V and 1 base at J, with 8 bases between the two ends. CDR3 protein: CASSGDGNTEAFF. CDR3 DNA: TGTGCCAGCAGCGGGGACGGGAACACTGAAGCTTTCTTT.

This clonotype was found a few times. The J gene is TRBJ2-5, the V gene TRBV3-1, with 8 nucleotides matching TRBD1. Germline V gene data show CDR1 as LGHDT and CDR2 as YNNKEL (reference sequence). The J segment lost 5 bases and the V segment lost 0 bases, leaving 8 bases of the junction unmatched. CDR3 length: 16 residues. As DNA, the CDR3 is TGTGCCAGCAGCCAAGAGGGCAGGGGGCCCTGGGAGACCCAGTACTTC. Encoded protein: CASSQEGRGPWETQYF.

The chain recombines TRBV7-8 with TRBJ2-7, with a weak D call TRBD1 (6 bases). V shed 4 bases and J shed 8 bases, with 18 bases lying between them. The CDR3 consists of 14 residues. Germline CDR1 SGHVS, CDR2 FQNEAQ. The chain's CDR3 is CASSSPGQTYKQYF. The CDR3 nucleotides read TGTGCCAGCAGCTCACCGGGACAAACTTACAAGCAGTACTTC.

This clonotype was observed a handful of times. This sequence joins TRBV20-1 and TRBJ2-5; D possibly matches TRBD1 or TRBD2 (6 bases each). Germline-derived CDR1 and CDR2 are DFQATT and SNEGSKA (reference sequence). This CDR3 region has 14 residues. Trimming took 3 bases from V and 5 from J, leaving 16 bases between them. In DNA form, the CDR3 reads TGCAGTGCTAGTTGGGGGGCGGGCAGGGAGACCCAGTACTTC. It translates to CSASWGAGRETQYF.

Only a few counts were recorded for this clonotype. The V and J genes are TRBV3-1 and TRBJ2-7; D is unresolved. CDR3 length: 12 amino acids. Trimming removed 2 bases from V and 2 bases from J, with 4 bases in between. The germline gives CDR1 LGHDT, CDR2 YNNKEL (reference sequence). The CDR3 spells CASSQQPYEQYF. CDR3 DNA: TGTGCCAGCAGCCAACAACCCTACGAGCAGTACTTC.

This chain connects TRBV5-1 to TRBJ2-1, with D perhaps TRBD2 (6 bases). The length of the CDR3 is 14 residues. Trimming cost V 6 bases and J 6 bases, with 16 bases left between them. Germline V gives CDR1 SGHRS, CDR2 YFSETQ. This CDR3 is CASTPGLPTNEQFF. The CDR3 nucleotides are TGCGCCAGCACCCCGGGACTTCCGACCAATGAGCAGTTCTTC.

The sample holds a few counts of this clonotype. The chain employs TRBV30 and TRBJ1-2; 8 bases agree with TRBD1. V shed 3 bases and J 4 bases; nucleotides not matched to a gene: 7. Looked up from germline, CDR1 is GTSNPN and CDR2 is SVGIG (reference sequence). The CDR3 is 14 amino acids. The CDR3 sequence: CAWRWGQASYGYTF. In nucleotides, the CDR3 is TGTGCCTGGAGATGGGGACAGGCCAGCTATGGCTACACCTTC. The variable domain in full, completed from reference TRBV30 and TRBJ1-2, reads SQTIHQWPATLVQPVGSPLSLECTVEGTSNPNLYWYRQAAGRGLQLLFYSVGIGQISSEVPQNLSASRPQDRQFILSSKKLLLSDSGFYLCAWRWGQASYGYTFGSGTRLTVV.

This clonotype was seen many times. CDR3 sequence: CSVGTVEDTQYF. The CDR3 nucleotides are TGCAGCGTTGGGACAGTTGAAGATACGCAGTATTTT. The rearrangement uses TRBV29-1 and TRBJ2-3; tentatively, D is TRBD1 (6 bases). The germline V gene has CDR1 SQVTM and CDR2 ANQGSEA. The length of the CDR3 is 12 residues. With 4 bases removed from V and 5 bases from J, the gap between germline ends came to 10 bases.

The J gene is TRBJ2-1, the V gene TRBV27; D perhaps matches TRBD1 (5 bases). The V gene lost 1 base and the J gene lost 9 bases, with 13 bases spanning the gap. Germline CDR1 and CDR2: MNHEY and SMNVEV (reference sequence). The CDR3 has 14 amino acids. In nucleotides, the CDR3 is TGTGCCAGCAGTTTATTTTCTCCAGGGCTTGAGCAGTTCTTC. It translates to CASSLFSPGLEQFF.

The chain has TRBV20-1 and TRBJ2-5; the match to TRBD1 covers 8 bases. Germline CDR1 and CDR2: DFQATT and SNEGSKA (reference sequence). The CDR3 covers 13 residues. V lost 5 bases to trimming and J lost 5 bases; unmatched junction nucleotides: 7. The CDR3 DNA reads as TGCAGTGCTCGTAAACCAGGGGGCGAGACCCAGTACTTC. Its protein product is CSARKPGGETQYF.

The rearrangement links TRBV15 to TRBJ1-1; a possible D gene is TRBD1 (5 bases). The CDR3 runs 12 residues. Trimming cost V 3 bases and J 5 bases, with 7 bases left between them. Germline V lookup: CDR1 LNHNV, CDR2 YYDKDF (reference sequence). The CDR3 DNA sequence: TGTGCCACCAGCAGGGGACGGACTGAAGCTTTCTTT. The encoded protein is CATSRGRTEAFF.

The chain recombines TRBV27 with TRBJ2-4, with a tentative D call TRBD1 (6 bases). The assigned J gene may be wrong: the sequence end matches TRBJ2-7 better. Germline loops: CDR1 MNHEY, CDR2 SMNVEV (reference sequence). The CDR3 has 18 residues. As DNA, the CDR3 is TGTGCCAGCAGTTTAACCGAGATCCAACAGGGTGGGTGTTACGAGCAGTACTTC. Encoded protein: CASSLTEIQQGGCYEQYF.

V gene TRBV20-1 combines with J gene TRBJ2-7, with 7 bases lining up with TRBD1. Per germline, CDR1 DFQATT and CDR2 SNEGSKA (reference sequence). Losses at the gene ends were 8 bases for V and 0 bases for J; bases not matched to a gene: 16. CDR3 size: 16 residues. In DNA form, the CDR3 reads TGCAGTACTAACAGGGGTTCTTACACAAGCTCCTACGAGCAGTACTTC. Translation gives CSTNRGSYTSSYEQYF.

Note on this clonotype: An end of the junction does not agree with germline; a read error may underlie this. This chain joins TRBV5-1 and TRBJ2-7, with 11 bases that match TRBD2. Germline CDR1 SGHRS, CDR2 YFSETQ. The CDR3 length is 15 residues. CDR3 sequence reads: CASSLASGGLYGQYF. CDR3 in DNA: TGCGCCAGCAGCTTGGCTAGCGGGGGGCTCTACGGGCAGTACTTC.

In nucleotides, the CDR3 is TGCAGCATCGGTTGGGGGGAGACCCAGTACTTC. Its translation: CSIGWGETQYF. The chain carries TRBV20-1 and TRBJ2-5, with D possibly called TRBD1 or TRBD2 (5 bases each). CDR3 length: 11 residues. Germline CDR1 DFQATT, CDR2 SNEGSKA (reference sequence).

The V and J genes are TRBV4-1 and TRBJ1-2; D unclear. The V end lost 2 bases, the J end lost 8 bases, and 18 bases lay between the germline ends. Germline V lookup: CDR1 MGHRA, CDR2 YSYEKL. The CDR3 length is 15 residues. The chain's CDR3 is CASSQPFDRAVGYTF. The CDR3 bases are TGCGCCAGCAGCCAACCCTTCGACCGTGCGGTCGGCTACACCTTC.

The table lists this clonotype with a few counts. The V call is TRBV3-1, the J call TRBJ2-6, with 8 bases lining up with TRBD1. Germline values: CDR1 LGHDT, CDR2 YNNKEL (reference sequence). CDR3 size: 20 residues. The J segment lost 0 bases and the V segment lost 4 bases, leaving 14 bases of the junction unmatched. CDR3 sequence (DNA): TGTGCCAGCAGCCCCACCCTCGGACAGGGTAGAGGCTCTGGGGCCAACGTCCTGACTTTC. Its translation is CASSPTLGQGRGSGANVLTF.

This clonotype was seen only a few times. The V call is TRBV2, the J call TRBJ2-1, with D possibly being TRBD2 (7 bases). Germline CDR1 is SNHLY and CDR2 is FYNNEI. Trimming cost V 3 bases and J 0 bases, with 12 bases left between them. CDR3 length: 16 residues. The CDR3 bases are TGTGCCAGCAGTGAGCGGGGGCATAGCTCCTACAATGAGCAGTTCTTC. It is translated as CASSERGHSSYNEQFF.

The chain is built from TRBV2 and TRBJ2-5; D is unresolved. Germline V gene sequence: CDR1 SNHLY, CDR2 FYNNEI. This CDR3 is 14 amino acids long. V was trimmed by 2 bases and J by 5 bases, leaving 12 bases between them. CDR3 DNA sequence: TGTGCCAGCAGTGAACCTCGGGTTTTGGAGACCCAGTACTTC. It codes for CASSEPRVLETQYF.

There are a few counts of this clonotype. V is TRBV10-3 and J is TRBJ2-5; D not certain. The CDR3 totals 13 residues. V shed 2 bases and J shed 4 bases, with 8 bases lying between them. In germline, CDR1 is ENHRY, CDR2 SYGVKD. The CDR3 DNA is TGTGCCATCAGTGAGCCCTCGGGAGAGACCCAGTACTTC. It translates to CAISEPSGETQYF.

This clonotype was recorded many times. Here the CDR3 reads CSARDVGTSKADTQYF. CDR3 coding DNA: TGCAGTGCTAGAGATGTGGGGACTAGCAAGGCAGATACGCAGTATTTT. This sequence joins TRBV20-1 and TRBJ2-3; 9 nucleotides line up with TRBD2. This CDR3 comprises 16 residues. The V gene end was trimmed by 0 bases and the J gene end by 4 bases; junction bases not matched to a gene: 8. CDR1 and CDR2 from the germline V gene are DFQATT and SNEGSKA (reference sequence).

This clonotype turned up a few times. V is TRBV6-5 and J is TRBJ1-5; D remains unclear. V gave up 0 bases and J gave up 7 bases, with 7 bases separating them. This CDR3 has 13 residues. Looked up from germline, CDR1 is MNHEY and CDR2 is SVGAGI. CDR3 amino acids: CASSYSFGQPQHF. CDR3 nucleotides: TGTGCCAGCAGTTACTCGTTTGGGCAGCCCCAGCATTTT.

The rearrangement links TRBV6-2 or TRBV6-3 to TRBJ1-5; 7 nucleotides align to TRBD1. The germline CDR1 and CDR2 sequences are MNHEY and SVGEGT. With V trimmed by 6 bases and J by 6 bases, 8 bases remained unmatched. This CDR3 region has 14 residues. The CDR3 sequence: CASRETGESQPQHF. CDR3 sequence (DNA): TGTGCCAGCAGAGAAACAGGGGAAAGTCAGCCCCAGCATTTT.

The rearrangement joins TRBV4-1 to TRBJ1-1, with D perhaps TRBD1 (5 bases). Germline V gene data show CDR1 as MGHRA and CDR2 as YSYEKL. Trimming took off 4 bases at V and 6 bases at J, with 24 bases between the two ends. This CDR3 comprises 17 residues. CDR3 coding DNA: TGCGCCAGCAGCCCTACAAGCCAGGGTAACTTTGGTGCTGAAGCTTTCTTT. Translation: CASSPTSQGNFGAEAFF.

This chain connects TRBV27 to TRBJ1-5; the D gene is possibly TRBD1 (5 bases). Germline V CDR1 and CDR2: MNHEY, SMNVEV (reference sequence). The length of the CDR3 is 15 residues. Trimming pared 4 bases from V and 0 bases from J, leaving 10 bases between. In nucleotides, the CDR3 is TGTGCCAGCAGTTCCCATGGGGGTAGCAATCAGCCCCAGCATTTT. It translates to CASSSHGGSNQPQHF.

The rearrangement joins TRBV30 to TRBJ1-6; 8 bases map to TRBD1. The trim removed 2 bases at V and 10 bases at J, leaving 7 bases unmatched. Per the germline V gene, CDR1 is GTSNPN and CDR2 is SVGIG (reference sequence). The CDR3 has 14 amino acids. The CDR3 sequence is CAWSFGQGDSPLHF. The DNA of the CDR3 is TGTGCCTGGAGTTTTGGACAGGGTGACTCACCCCTCCACTTT.

A few counts support this clonotype. The V call is TRBV7-3, the J call TRBJ2-1; 10 positions agree with TRBD2. The CDR3 loop spans 16 amino acids. The ends lost 5 bases at V and 0 bases at J; junction bases unmatched: 4. Germline values: CDR1 SGHTA, CDR2 FQGTGA. CDR3 DNA sequence: TGTGCCAGCAGCATGGGACTAGCGTCCTCCTACAATGAGCAGTTCTTC. This codes for CASSMGLASSYNEQFF. The full variable domain, its missing parts supplied by reference TRBV7-3 and TRBJ2-1, is GAGVSQTPSNKVTEKGKYVELRCDPISGHTALYWYRQSLGQGPEFLIYFQGTGAADDSGLPNDRFFAVRPEGSVSTLKIQRTERGDSAVYLCASSMGLASSYNEQFFGPGTRLTVL.

This chain links TRBV9 with TRBJ1-4; D might be TRBD1 (6 bases). Trimming stripped 0 bases from V and 3 bases from J, with 12 bases between. The CDR3 consists of 16 residues. Germline CDR1 SGDLS, CDR2 YYNGEE. The CDR3 bases are TGTGCCAGCAGCGTAGCAGGGGTCGCAGCTAATGAAAAACTGTTTTTT. It translates to CASSVAGVAANEKLFF.

The CDR3 protein is CSPRAGGLGPYNEQFF. The CDR3, as DNA: TGCAGCCCGCGCGCGGGAGGGCTTGGGCCCTACAATGAGCAGTTCTTC. The chain links TRBV20-1 to TRBJ2-1; the match to TRBD2 covers 9 bases. The CDR3 consists of 16 residues. From germline, CDR1 is DFQATT and CDR2 SNEGSKA (reference sequence).

This clonotype has at least ten counts. One end of the junction is discordant with germline, which a read error may explain. V is TRBV5-1 and J is TRBJ2-5; TRBD2 might be the D (5 bases). This CDR3 comprises 13 residues. CDR1 and CDR2 from the germline V gene are SGHRS and YFSETQ. The CDR3 loop is CASSFGNQETQYF. CDR3 sequence (DNA): TGTGCCAGCAGCTTCGGGAACCAAGAGACCCAGTACTTC.